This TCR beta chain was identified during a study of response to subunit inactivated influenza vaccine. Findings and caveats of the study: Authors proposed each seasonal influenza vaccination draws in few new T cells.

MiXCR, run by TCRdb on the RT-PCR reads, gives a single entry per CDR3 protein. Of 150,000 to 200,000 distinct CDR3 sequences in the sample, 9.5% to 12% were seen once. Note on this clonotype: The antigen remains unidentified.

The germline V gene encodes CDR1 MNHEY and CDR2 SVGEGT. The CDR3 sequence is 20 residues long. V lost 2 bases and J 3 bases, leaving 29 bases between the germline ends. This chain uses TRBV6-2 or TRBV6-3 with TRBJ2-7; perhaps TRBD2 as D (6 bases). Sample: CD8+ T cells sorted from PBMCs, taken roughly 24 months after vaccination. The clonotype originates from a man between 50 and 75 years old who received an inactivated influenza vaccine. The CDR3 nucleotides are TGTGCCAGCAGTTACACCCGGTTTTCCGAGGGAGCGGGCGTGATCTACGAGCAGTACTTC. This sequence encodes CASSYTRFSEGAGVIYEQYF.